A selection of T cell receptor beta chains follows, all from one sample in a study of neurological immune-mediated disorders. MiXCR, run by TCRdb on the 5' RACE reads, gives a single entry per CDR3 protein. The table has tens of thousands of distinct CDR3 sequences, less than 4% seen once. Specimen: PBMCs. These receptors came from a woman in her forties or fifties with multiple sclerosis. Both conserved end residues are part of each CDR3. D genes are given only for firm matches. Clone sizes are given selectively: once, few, many, or a class where the clone is expanded.

>TRBD1|TRBV5-1|TRBJ1-5|many
CASSLGGTGGQPQHF
TGCGCCAGCAGCCTGGGGGGAACAGGGGGCCAGCCCCAGCATTTT
>-|TRBV9|TRBJ1-3|many
CASSGRASGNTIYF
TGTGCCAGCAGCGGCAGGGCTTCCGGAAACACCATATATTTT
>TRBD1|TRBV12-3/TRBV12-4|TRBJ2-7|many
CASSIGTGREQYF
TGTGCCAGCAGTATCGGGACAGGGAGGGAGCAGTACTTC
>-|TRBV5-1|TRBJ1-5|many
CASSLGSGNQPQHF
TGCGCCAGCAGCTTGGGGTCGGGCAATCAGCCCCAGCATTTT
>-|TRBV18|TRBJ1-4|many
CASSPGTTNEKLFF
TGTGCCAGCTCACCGGGGACAACTAATGAAAAACTGTTTTTT
>TRBD2|TRBV3-1|TRBJ2-1|many
CASSPHTRTSGFNEQFF
TGTGCCAGCAGCCCACATACGCGGACTAGCGGATTTAATGAGCAGTTCTTC
>TRBD2|TRBV6-1|TRBJ2-1|many
CASSEFSGRRNEQFF
TGTGCCAGCAGTGAATTTAGCGGGAGGCGGAATGAGCAGTTCTTC
>TRBD1|TRBV3-1|TRBJ1-2|-
CASSPGQGLWWGYTF
TGTGCCAGCAGCCCAGGACAGGGGCTATGGTGGGGCTACACCTTC
>-|TRBV25-1|TRBJ1-1|many
CASRENTEAFF
TGTGCCAGCCGGGAGAACACTGAAGCTTTCTTT
>-|TRBV20-1|TRBJ2-7|many
CSAREANSYEQYF
TGCAGTGCTAGAGAGGCTAACTCCTACGAGCAGTACTTC
>TRBD1|TRBV7-9|TRBJ1-1|many
CASSQTGPSDEAFF
TGTGCCAGCAGTCAGACAGGGCCGAGTGATGAAGCTTTCTTT
>TRBD2|TRBV5-1|TRBJ2-7|once
CASSWTSGNVYEQYF
TGCGCCAGCAGCTGGACTAGCGGGAATGTATACGAGCAGTACTTC
>-|TRBV6-2/TRBV6-3|TRBJ2-2|-
CASSLLNPNTGELFF
TGTGCCAGCAGCCTCTTAAACCCAAACACCGGGGAGCTGTTTTTT
>-|TRBV7-2|TRBJ1-5|many
CASSPDSGQPQHF
TGTGCCAGCAGTCCCGACAGCGGGCAGCCCCAGCATTTT
>-|TRBV4-2|TRBJ1-3|many
CASSQAAPGTTGNTIYF
TGTGCCAGCAGCCAAGCGGCTCCGGGAACCACTGGAAACACCATATATTTT
>-|TRBV29-1|TRBJ2-1|many
CSVEVSGGATYNEQFF
TGCAGCGTTGAAGTCTCGGGCGGAGCTACCTACAATGAGCAGTTCTTC
>-|TRBV5-1|TRBJ2-5|many
CASSSSPGPPGETQYF
TGCGCCAGCAGCTCCTCCCCGGGACCCCCTGGGGAGACCCAGTACTTC
>-|TRBV12-3/TRBV12-4|TRBJ2-2|many
CASSLRTVRTGELFF
TGTGCCAGCAGTTTAAGGACAGTGAGGACCGGGGAGCTGTTTTTT
>-|TRBV7-9|TRBJ1-1|many
CASSLITEAFF
TGTGCCAGCAGCTTAATCACTGAAGCTTTCTTT
>-|TRBV6-1|TRBJ1-2|many
CASSNRVKYGYTF
TGTGCCAGCAGTAACAGGGTCAAGTATGGCTACACCTTC
>TRBD2|TRBV15|TRBJ2-7|many
CATSQGLAGAYEQYF
TGTGCCACCAGCCAAGGACTAGCGGGAGCCTACGAGCAGTACTTC